Listed below are T cell receptor beta chains from one sample, sequenced in a study of blood T cell repertoires in COVID-19. This table comes from immunoSEQ multiplex PCR, and its TCRdb copy is limited to in-frame clones, with some not included. The table includes about 110,000 clones, over 65% detected once. What was sequenced was peripheral blood. Source of these receptors: a woman aged 40-49 years with acute or convalescent COVID-19. The CDR3 runs from the conserved cysteine through the conserved F or W. The D gene is left open where the match is weak. Clone sizes are given selectively: once, few, many, or a class where the clone is expanded.

J gene,V gene,D gene,clone size,CDR3 length,CDR3 DNA,CDR3 protein
TRBJ1-2,TRBV5-1,-,-,13,TGCGCCAGCAGCTTGGAGACTAGCTATGGCTACACCTTC,CASSLETSYGYTF
TRBJ1-6,TRBV7-3,-,-,13,TGTGCCAGCAGCCCCGGGAGGGATTCACCCCTCCACTTT,CASSPGRDSPLHF
TRBJ1-1,TRBV7-9,TRBD1,-,14,TGTGCCGGAGGACAGGCCGCGATGAACACTGAAGCTTTCTTT,CAGGQAAMNTEAFF
TRBJ1-4,TRBV5-4,-,-,15,TGTGCCAGCAGCGTTGAACGGGGGGCTGGTGAAAAACTGTTTTTT,CASSVERGAGEKLFF
TRBJ1-4,TRBV3-1/TRBV3-2,TRBD1,-,14,TGTGCCAGCAGCCAGGACAGGGGGAGTGAAAAACTGTTTTTT,CASSQDRGSEKLFF
TRBJ2-5,TRBV11-3,-,-,13,TGTGCCAGCAGCTTAAGTCAGGGAGAGACCCAGTACTTC,CASSLSQGETQYF
TRBJ1-1,TRBV7-9,-,-,13,TGTGCCAGCAGCCCTCACATGAACACTGAAGCTTTCTTT,CASSPHMNTEAFF
TRBJ2-1,TRBV7-6,TRBD2,-,16,TGTGCCAGCAGCTTAGGTCCCACTAGCGGGGGGGATGAGCAGTTCTTC,CASSLGPTSGGDEQFF
TRBJ1-1,TRBV18,TRBD1,few,13,TGTGCCAGCTCACCCGCCGACAGGGGAGCAGCTTTCTTT,CASSPADRGAAFF
TRBJ2-5,TRBV5-4,-,-,14,TGTGCCAGCAGCTCAGGACAAATCCAAGAGACCCAGTACTTC,CASSSGQIQETQYF
TRBJ2-2,TRBV6-4,-,-,13,TGTGCCAGCAGCGCATCAGGGACCGGGGAGCTGTTTTTT,CASSASGTGELFF
TRBJ1-3,TRBV6-1,-,-,15,TGTGCCAGCAGTGAAGTGTGGAGCTCTGGAAACACCATATATTTT,CASSEVWSSGNTIYF
TRBJ1-4,TRBV30,-,-,15,TGTGCCTGGAGTGGTTTAATGGGGGCAGGGGAAAAACTGTTTTTT,CAWSGLMGAGEKLFF
TRBJ2-5,TRBV18,-,-,14,TGTGCCAGCTCACCCCCCGTAGCGCTGGAGACCCAGTACTTC,CASSPPVALETQYF
TRBJ2-5,TRBV5-1,-,-,14,TGCGCCAGCAGCTTGGGTGGGACTGAAGAGACCCAGTACTTC,CASSLGGTEETQYF
TRBJ1-5,TRBV6-1,TRBD1,-,16,TGTGCCAGCAGTGAAGAACCCACAGGGGGATATCAGCCCCAGCATTTT,CASSEEPTGGYQPQHF
TRBJ2-2,TRBV5-1,TRBD2,-,16,TGCGCCAGCAGCTTGGCCGCGGGGGGCCGGGACGGGGAGCTGTTTTTT,CASSLAAGGRDGELFF
TRBJ2-7,TRBV9,TRBD1,few,15,TGTGCCAGCAGCCCGGGTGTTGGGACAGGGTTCGAGCAGTACTTC,CASSPGVGTGFEQYF
TRBJ1-4,TRBV9,-,once,15,TGTGCCAGCAGCGTAGATAGAGCCTTTAATGAAAAACTGTTTTTT,CASSVDRAFNEKLFF
TRBJ1-1,TRBV7-9,TRBD1,once,14,TGTGCCAGCAGCTTGCACGGACAGGGCACTGAAGCTTTCTTT,CASSLHGQGTEAFF
TRBJ2-7,TRBV7-9,TRBD2,few,15,TGTGCCAGCAGCCCGGGGGGGGCCAGATTAGGGGAGCAGTACTTC,CASSPGGARLGEQYF
TRBJ2-7,TRBV12-3/TRBV12-4,-,once,12,TGTGCCAGTAAGCTTTTCAACTACGAGCAGTACTTC,CASKLFNYEQYF
TRBJ2-1,TRBV24-1,-,many,15,TGTGCCACCAGTGATTTGGGCAGGGGACACAATGAGCAGTTCTTC,CATSDLGRGHNEQFF
TRBJ2-3,TRBV24-1,TRBD2,-,19,TGTGCCACCAGTGACCCACAGGATACTAGCGGGGGGTTCACAGATACGCAGTATTTT,CATSDPQDTSGGFTDTQYF
TRBJ2-2,TRBV5-1,-,few,14,TGCGCCAGCAGCTTGAAAGCGGACACCGGGGAGCTGTTTTTT,CASSLKADTGELFF
TRBJ2-3,TRBV28,TRBD1,-,14,TGTGCCAGCAGTCGGACAGGGATCCAAGATACGCAGTATTTT,CASSRTGIQDTQYF
TRBJ1-1,TRBV13,-,-,14,TGTGCCAGCAGCCAAGCCAAACCGAACACTGAAGCTTTCTTT,CASSQAKPNTEAFF
TRBJ2-7,TRBV12-5,TRBD1,-,12,TGTGCTAGTGGTTTGGTCGCCGGACAGGGTCCATTC,CASGLVAGQGPF
TRBJ1-1,TRBV12-3/TRBV12-4,-,-,13,TGTGCCAGCAGCCCTACGTTTGTTGATGAAGCTTTCTTT,CASSPTFVDEAFF
TRBJ1-5,TRBV7-8,-,-,12,TGTGCCCCTCTGGTCTACAATCAGCCCCAGCATTTT,CAPLVYNQPQHF
TRBJ1-2,TRBV30,-,-,11,TGTGCCTGGAAACAGGGCAAGGGCTACACCTTC,CAWKQGKGYTF
TRBJ1-1,TRBV19,TRBD1,-,14,TGTGCCAGTAGTTTAACCAGGGGGCGCGATGAAGCTTTCTTT,CASSLTRGRDEAFF
TRBJ2-2,TRBV19,TRBD2,-,15,TGTGCCAGTAGTATAGTTGGGACTATCACCGGGGAGCTGTTTTTT,CASSIVGTITGELFF
TRBJ2-1,TRBV18,-,-,14,TGTGCCAGCTCACCACGAGCGACGGACAATGAGCAGTTCTTC,CASSPRATDNEQFF
TRBJ2-2,TRBV19,TRBD2,-,15,TGTGCCAGTAGGGCCGGGACTAGCAACACCGGGGAGCTGTTTTTT,CASRAGTSNTGELFF
TRBJ2-2,TRBV2,TRBD1,-,15,TGTGCCAGCAGTGAGGGACAGGGGGGCACCGGGGAGCTGTTTTTT,CASSEGQGGTGELFF
TRBJ1-5,TRBV6-5,TRBD1,-,15,TGTGTCAGCAGTTACTCAGGGACAGGGTCTCAGCCCCAGCATTTT,CVSSYSGTGSQPQHF
TRBJ2-3,TRBV11-1,-,-,14,TGTGCCAGCAGCTTAGTGGGCGTCACAGATACGCAGTATTTT,CASSLVGVTDTQYF
TRBJ2-5,TRBV18,-,-,17,TGTGCCAGCTCACCGTGGGGGGAGAGGACCAAGCAAGAGACCCAGTACTTC,CASSPWGERTKQETQYF
TRBJ2-3,TRBV29-1,TRBD2,once,12,TGCAGCGCAGGGACTAGCGGCGATACGCAGTATTTT,CSAGTSGDTQYF
TRBJ2-5,TRBV2,-,few,14,TGTGCCAGCCGGGTGGGGCCGTCGCAAGAGACCCAGTACTTC,CASRVGPSQETQYF
TRBJ2-2,TRBV11-2,TRBD1,-,17,TGTGCCAGCAGCCGATCTCCGGGACAGGGAGGAACCGGGGAGCTGTTTTTT,CASSRSPGQGGTGELFF
TRBJ2-2,TRBV2,TRBD2,-,17,TGTGCCAGCAGTGGCGCTAGCGGGGGCCCGAACACCGGGGAGCTGTTTTTT,CASSGASGGPNTGELFF
TRBJ2-7,TRBV10-3,-,-,14,TGTGCCATACACCCGGGTCTCCCGGGTCGCGAGCAGTACTTC,CAIHPGLPGREQYF
TRBJ1-1,TRBV4-3,-,-,16,TGCGCCAGCAGCCAAGATGGGGGCAAAGTGAACACTGAAGCTTTCTTT,CASSQDGGKVNTEAFF